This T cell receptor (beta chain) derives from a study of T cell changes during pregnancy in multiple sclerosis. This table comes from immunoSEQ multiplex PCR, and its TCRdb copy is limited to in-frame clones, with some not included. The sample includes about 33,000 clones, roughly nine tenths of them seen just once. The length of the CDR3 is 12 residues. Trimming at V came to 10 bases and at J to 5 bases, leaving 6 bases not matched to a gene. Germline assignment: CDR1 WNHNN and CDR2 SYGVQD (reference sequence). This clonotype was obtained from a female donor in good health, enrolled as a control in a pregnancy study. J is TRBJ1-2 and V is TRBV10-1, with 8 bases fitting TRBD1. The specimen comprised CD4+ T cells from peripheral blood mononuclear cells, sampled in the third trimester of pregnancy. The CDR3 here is CATQTGEYGYTF. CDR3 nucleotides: TGCGCCACCCAGACAGGGGAGTATGGCTACACCTTC.